This T cell receptor (beta chain) was retrieved from a study of blood T cell repertoires in COVID-19. Study in general: Some COVID-19 samples were acute and others convalescent; all came from the United States, Italy and Spain. Nucleic acid was either cDNA or gDNA, and it came from T cells, B-cell-depleted T cells, or PBMCs.

V was clipped by 4 bases and J by 7 bases, with 16 bases between them. Germline V gene lookup returns CDR1 LNHNV and CDR2 YYDKDF (reference sequence). The CDR3 has 14 residues. Authors' analysis steps: Amplification of reference gene primers was used by the study to estimate nucleated cell counts. Only in-frame clones appear in the TCRdb table, and some are missing; sequencing was by immunoSEQ multiplex PCR. V, J and clone size were drawn from that table, and D and trimming were deduced from the DNA. The repertoire holds 64,000 or so clones, almost 80% seen once, with 10% to 15% in the top ten. The origin of this receptor is an older man with acute or convalescent COVID-19. The chain couples TRBV15 to TRBJ1-1, with a possible D match to TRBD1 (5 bases). The sequencing input was peripheral blood. This CDR3 is CATSNRGGAGEAFF. The CDR3 nucleotides read TGTGCCACCAGCAATAGAGGAGGGGCGGGTGAAGCTTTCTTT.